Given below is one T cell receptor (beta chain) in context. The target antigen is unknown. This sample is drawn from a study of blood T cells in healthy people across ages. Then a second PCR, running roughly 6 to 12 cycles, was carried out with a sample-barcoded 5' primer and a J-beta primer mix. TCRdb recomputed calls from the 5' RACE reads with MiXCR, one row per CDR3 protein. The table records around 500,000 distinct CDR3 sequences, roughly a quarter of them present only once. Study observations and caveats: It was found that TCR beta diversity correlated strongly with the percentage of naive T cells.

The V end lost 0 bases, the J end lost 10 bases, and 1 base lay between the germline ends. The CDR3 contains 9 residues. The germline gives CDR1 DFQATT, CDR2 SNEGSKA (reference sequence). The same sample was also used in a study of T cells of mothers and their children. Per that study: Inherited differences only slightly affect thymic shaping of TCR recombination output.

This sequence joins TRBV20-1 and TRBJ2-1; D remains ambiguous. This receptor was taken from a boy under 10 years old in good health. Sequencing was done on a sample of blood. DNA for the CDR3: TGCAGTGCTAGAGAGGAGCAGTTCTTC. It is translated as CSAREEQFF.